This T cell receptor (beta chain) was recovered during a study of T cells in Graves' hyperthyroidism and ophthalmopathy. In its sample, this clonotype was seen a few times. TCR beta CDR3 region amplification was performed from RNA transcripts. In the first-round RT-PCR of the TCR CDR3, the HTBI primer set was used. TCRdb re-derived calls from the multiplex PCR reads in MiXCR, one entry per CDR3 protein. The sample lists around 600,000 distinct CDR3 sequences; approximately 15% were seen once. The specimen was blood. The sequence was collected from a woman in her thirties or forties with Graves' ophthalmopathy.

The CDR3 here is CASSQNIGTDTQYF. Written as DNA, the CDR3 is TGCGCCAGCAGTCAAAACATCGGGACAGATACGCAGTATTTT. The chain carries TRBV10-1 and TRBJ2-3; D ambiguous. V dropped 5 bases and J dropped 3 bases, with 12 bases sitting between them. The CDR3 totals 14 residues. Germline values: CDR1 WNHNN, CDR2 SYGVQD (reference sequence).